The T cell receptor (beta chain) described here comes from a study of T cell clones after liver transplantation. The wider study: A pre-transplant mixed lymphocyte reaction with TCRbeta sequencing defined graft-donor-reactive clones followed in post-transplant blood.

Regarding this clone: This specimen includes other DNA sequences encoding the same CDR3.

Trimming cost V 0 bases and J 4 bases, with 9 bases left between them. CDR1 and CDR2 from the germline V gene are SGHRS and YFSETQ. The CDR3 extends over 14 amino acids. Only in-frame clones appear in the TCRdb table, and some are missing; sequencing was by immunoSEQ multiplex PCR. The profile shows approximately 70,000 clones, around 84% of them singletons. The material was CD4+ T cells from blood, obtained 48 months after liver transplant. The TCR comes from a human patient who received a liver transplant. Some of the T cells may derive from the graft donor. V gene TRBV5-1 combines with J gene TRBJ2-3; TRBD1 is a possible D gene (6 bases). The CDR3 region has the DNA TGCGCCAGCAGCTTGGAGGGGGAAGCAGATACGCAGTATTTT. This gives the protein CASSLEGEADTQYF.